These 3 T cell receptor beta chains were all obtained from the same sample, sequenced in a study of blood T cell repertoires in COVID-19. Profiling relied on immunoSEQ multiplex PCR, and the TCRdb table lists in-frame clones only, not all of them. Seen here are hundreds of thousands of clones, approximately 90% observed once, and the top ten hold around 3.5%. Sequencing input: peripheral blood. The receptors here all came from a woman between 18 and 29 years old who had recovered from COVID-19.

The V call is TRBV7-9, the J call TRBJ2-5; possible D gene TRBD2, 6 bases. The CDR3 has 18 residues. V was cut by 3 bases and J by 2 bases, with 22 bases left in between. Germline V gives CDR1 SEHNR, CDR2 FQNEAQ (reference sequence). CDR3 residues: CASSFGSGVPSLQETQYF. The CDR3 region has the DNA TGTGCCAGCAGCTTTGGGTCGGGAGTTCCTAGCCTACAAGAGACCCAGTACTTC. The entire variable domain, with the rest obtained from reference TRBV7-9 and TRBJ2-5, is as follows: DTGVSQNPRHKITKRGQNVTFRCDPISEHNRLYWYRQTLGQGPEFLTYFQNEAQLEKSRLLSDRFSAERPKGSFSTLEIQRTEQGDSAMYLCASSFGSGVPSLQETQYFGPGTRLLVL.

The V call is TRBV27, the J call TRBJ1-5; 9 positions match TRBD1. The CDR3 totals 15 residues. J gave up 6 bases and V 5 bases, and 8 bases lay outside the gene matches. Germline CDR1 is MNHEY and CDR2 is SMNVEV (reference sequence). The CDR3 DNA is TGTGCCAGCAGTCCACCGGGACAGGGAATTCAGCCCCAGCATTTT. Translating gives CASSPPGQGIQPQHF.

The chain employs TRBV5-5 and TRBJ1-5, with D hard to call. Germline CDR1 reads SGHKS; CDR2 reads YYEKEE (reference sequence). The CDR3 consists of 17 residues. The V and J ends lost 4 bases and 1 base respectively, with 18 bases between them. The CDR3 nucleotides are TGTGCCAGCAGCCAAGGACTGACCGAGGGCAGCAATCAGCCCCAGCATTTT. Encoded protein: CASSQGLTEGSNQPQHF.